This is a list of T cell receptor beta chains from one sample in a study of shared clonotypes between healthy human individuals. The data were produced by immunoSEQ multiplex PCR, yet TCRdb's version contains in-frame clones alone and is incomplete. The data hold about half a million clones, with 70% to 80% observed a single time. Sequenced: PBMCs. The receptors originated from a woman in her 40s in good health. Some clones in this sample may be carry-over from other donors' samples. Both conserved end residues are part of each CDR3. Fields, in order: D gene, CDR3 length, V gene, J gene, clone size, CDR3 DNA, CDR3 protein. D genes are given only for firm matches. Clone size is given for some rows only: seen once, a few or many times, or a class if the clone is expanded.

D gene: -
CDR3 length: 11
V gene: TRBV13
J gene: TRBJ1-1
clone size: -
CDR3 DNA: TGTGCCAGCAGCTTGGGGGGTAAAGCTTTCTTT
CDR3 protein: CASSLGGKAFF

D gene: -
CDR3 length: 14
V gene: TRBV19
J gene: TRBJ1-2
clone size: -
CDR3 DNA: TGTGCCAGTAGTATTTCTCGACGGGACTATGGCTACACCTTC
CDR3 protein: CASSISRRDYGYTF

D gene: TRBD1
CDR3 length: 15
V gene: TRBV11-3
J gene: TRBJ1-1
clone size: -
CDR3 DNA: TGTGCCAGCAGCTCCCGGGGACAGAAGAACACTGAAGCTTTCTTT
CDR3 protein: CASSSRGQKNTEAFF

D gene: TRBD1
CDR3 length: 15
V gene: TRBV7-6
J gene: TRBJ2-2
clone size: -
CDR3 DNA: TGTGCCAGCAGCTTAGGACAGGGTACGGCCGGGGAGCTGTTTTTT
CDR3 protein: CASSLGQGTAGELFF

D gene: -
CDR3 length: 13
V gene: TRBV2
J gene: TRBJ2-7
clone size: -
CDR3 DNA: TGTGCCAGCAGTGAAGGGAGTATTTACGAGCAGTACTTC
CDR3 protein: CASSEGSIYEQYF

D gene: TRBD1
CDR3 length: 14
V gene: TRBV28
J gene: TRBJ2-2
clone size: few
CDR3 DNA: TGTGCCAGCAGGGGACAGGGGGATACCGGGGAGCTGTTTTTT
CDR3 protein: CASRGQGDTGELFF

D gene: -
CDR3 length: 14
V gene: TRBV2
J gene: TRBJ2-7
clone size: -
CDR3 DNA: TGTGCCAGCAGGAATGGGGGGAGTGGGTACGAGCAGTACTTC
CDR3 protein: CASRNGGSGYEQYF

D gene: TRBD2
CDR3 length: 13
V gene: TRBV6-5
J gene: TRBJ2-1
clone size: -
CDR3 DNA: TGTGCCAGCAGTAGGCCGGGACTAGCGGAGGGGTTCTTC
CDR3 protein: CASSRPGLAEGFF

D gene: -
CDR3 length: 15
V gene: TRBV27
J gene: TRBJ1-1
clone size: few
CDR3 DNA: TGTGCCAGCAGTCCCGGACTCAGCATGAACACTGAAGCTTTCTTT
CDR3 protein: CASSPGLSMNTEAFF

D gene: TRBD2
CDR3 length: 17
V gene: TRBV4-1
J gene: TRBJ2-7
clone size: -
CDR3 DNA: TGCGCCAGCAGCCAAGAAATGGTGGGAGGGCCCCCCTACGAGCAGTACTTC
CDR3 protein: CASSQEMVGGPPYEQYF

D gene: -
CDR3 length: 17
V gene: TRBV21-1
J gene: TRBJ2-2
clone size: -
CDR3 DNA: TGTGCCAGCAGCAATGGGTCCCCGGGACAGACCACCGGGGAGCTGTTTTTT
CDR3 protein: CASSNGSPGQTTGELFF

D gene: -
CDR3 length: 13
V gene: TRBV28
J gene: TRBJ2-7
clone size: -
CDR3 DNA: TGTGCCAGCAGTTTGCCGAGTGGCTACGAGCAGTACTTC
CDR3 protein: CASSLPSGYEQYF

D gene: -
CDR3 length: 14
V gene: TRBV6-6
J gene: TRBJ2-5
clone size: -
CDR3 DNA: TGTGCCAGCAGCTATGGTCAGACCAAAGAGACCCAGTACTTC
CDR3 protein: CASSYGQTKETQYF

D gene: TRBD2
CDR3 length: 16
V gene: TRBV28
J gene: TRBJ2-3
clone size: -
CDR3 DNA: TGTGCCAGCAGAACTACCAGCGGGAGGGGGACAGATACGCAGTATTTT
CDR3 protein: CASRTTSGRGTDTQYF

D gene: -
CDR3 length: 13
V gene: TRBV4-1
J gene: TRBJ1-1
clone size: -
CDR3 DNA: TGCGCCAGCAGCCGCGGGGCAGGTGAAGAAGCTTTCTTT
CDR3 protein: CASSRGAGEEAFF

D gene: -
CDR3 length: 10
V gene: TRBV19
J gene: TRBJ2-7
clone size: -
CDR3 DNA: TGTGCCGTCGGTCACTACGAGCAGTACTTC
CDR3 protein: CAVGHYEQYF

D gene: TRBD2
CDR3 length: 17
V gene: TRBV29-1
J gene: TRBJ2-5
clone size: once
CDR3 DNA: TGCAGCGTCCAATCTCTAGCGGGAGTCGGGGGGGAAGAGACCCAGTACTTC
CDR3 protein: CSVQSLAGVGGEETQYF

D gene: -
CDR3 length: 15
V gene: TRBV7-3
J gene: TRBJ2-6
clone size: -
CDR3 DNA: TGTGCCAGCAGCTTTGGGGCAGCTGGGGCCAACGTCCTGACTTTC
CDR3 protein: CASSFGAAGANVLTF

D gene: TRBD1
CDR3 length: 17
V gene: TRBV15
J gene: TRBJ1-1
clone size: -
CDR3 DNA: TGTGCCACCAGCAGAGGGATCATGGGACAGCGGAACACTGAAGCTTTCTTT
CDR3 protein: CATSRGIMGQRNTEAFF

D gene: -
CDR3 length: 12
V gene: TRBV7-3
J gene: TRBJ2-2
clone size: -
CDR3 DNA: TGTGCCAGCAGCCCCGACACCGGGGAGCTGTTTTTT
CDR3 protein: CASSPDTGELFF

D gene: -
CDR3 length: 14
V gene: TRBV27
J gene: TRBJ2-5
clone size: -
CDR3 DNA: TGTGCCAGCAGTTTAAGGACAGTCATGTTGGAGCAGTACTTC
CDR3 protein: CASSLRTVMLEQYF

D gene: -
CDR3 length: 14
V gene: TRBV21-1
J gene: TRBJ2-3
clone size: -
CDR3 DNA: TGTGCCAGCAGCAAAACCCCTAGCGGGGGGACGCAGTATTTT
CDR3 protein: CASSKTPSGGTQYF

D gene: -
CDR3 length: 15
V gene: TRBV7-2
J gene: TRBJ1-2
clone size: -
CDR3 DNA: TGTGCCAGCAGCCCCAATCGGGGAAGGGGGTATGGCTACACCTTC
CDR3 protein: CASSPNRGRGYGYTF

D gene: -
CDR3 length: 14
V gene: TRBV5-6
J gene: TRBJ2-1
clone size: -
CDR3 DNA: TGTGCCAGCAGCTTAATCTCCCCAGGCGATGAGCAGTTCTTC
CDR3 protein: CASSLISPGDEQFF

D gene: -
CDR3 length: 16
V gene: TRBV10-2
J gene: TRBJ2-2
clone size: -
CDR3 DNA: TGCGCCAGCAGTGAGTCGGCAGGGTCTGGTACCGGGAAACTGTTTTTT
CDR3 protein: CASSESAGSGTGKLFF

D gene: -
CDR3 length: 11
V gene: TRBV20-1
J gene: TRBJ1-1
clone size: -
CDR3 DNA: TGCAGTGCTCTGTGGAGCGAAAAAGCTTTCTTT
CDR3 protein: CSALWSEKAFF

D gene: TRBD1
CDR3 length: 14
V gene: TRBV6-1
J gene: TRBJ2-7
clone size: -
CDR3 DNA: TGTGCCAGCAGTGAGAGGGGTACAGGGGTCGAGCAGTACTTC
CDR3 protein: CASSERGTGVEQYF

D gene: -
CDR3 length: 18
V gene: TRBV6-1
J gene: TRBJ1-5
clone size: -
CDR3 DNA: TGTGCCAGCAGTGATTTGTGGTTTGGAGGACTTCGCAATCAGCCCCAGCATTTT
CDR3 protein: CASSDLWFGGLRNQPQHF

D gene: -
CDR3 length: 11
V gene: TRBV30
J gene: TRBJ2-5
clone size: -
CDR3 DNA: TGTGCCTGGAGTGTTGTCGAGACCCAGTACTTC
CDR3 protein: CAWSVVETQYF

D gene: -
CDR3 length: 12
V gene: TRBV5-1
J gene: TRBJ2-7
clone size: -
CDR3 DNA: TGCGCCAGCAGCTCTTACCTGGGCGAGCAGTACTTC
CDR3 protein: CASSSYLGEQYF

D gene: TRBD2
CDR3 length: 16
V gene: TRBV5-1
J gene: TRBJ2-3
clone size: few
CDR3 DNA: TGCGCCAGCAGCCCAGTAGCGGGAGGAGACACAGATACGCAGTATTTT
CDR3 protein: CASSPVAGGDTDTQYF

D gene: TRBD1
CDR3 length: 14
V gene: TRBV10-3
J gene: TRBJ1-2
clone size: -
CDR3 DNA: TGTGCCATCACACGCGAAGAGGGGGCGCGCGGCTACACCTTC
CDR3 protein: CAITREEGARGYTF

D gene: TRBD1
CDR3 length: 16
V gene: TRBV13
J gene: TRBJ1-2
clone size: -
CDR3 DNA: TGTGCCAGCAGCTCGCGGGACAGGGCCCCTAACTATGGCTACACCTTC
CDR3 protein: CASSSRDRAPNYGYTF

D gene: TRBD2
CDR3 length: 14
V gene: TRBV27
J gene: TRBJ2-3
clone size: -
CDR3 DNA: TGTGCCAGCAGACGGACTAGTGTTAGAGATACGCAGTATTTT
CDR3 protein: CASRRTSVRDTQYF

D gene: -
CDR3 length: 13
V gene: TRBV28
J gene: TRBJ2-7
clone size: -
CDR3 DNA: TGTGCCAGCAGTTTATCTGCCCGCTACGAGCAGTACTTC
CDR3 protein: CASSLSARYEQYF

D gene: TRBD1
CDR3 length: 14
V gene: TRBV5-1
J gene: TRBJ1-1
clone size: -
CDR3 DNA: TGCGCCAGCAGCTATAGGGACAGGGGGACTGAAGCTTTCTTT
CDR3 protein: CASSYRDRGTEAFF

D gene: TRBD1
CDR3 length: 13
V gene: TRBV19
J gene: TRBJ2-4
clone size: -
CDR3 DNA: TGTGCCAGTAGCAAAGGGGGCTGGAACATTCAGTACTTC
CDR3 protein: CASSKGGWNIQYF

D gene: -
CDR3 length: 14
V gene: TRBV29-1
J gene: TRBJ2-1
clone size: -
CDR3 DNA: TGCAGCGTTGTGGCCCCATCGAGCGGCGATGAGCAGTTCTTC
CDR3 protein: CSVVAPSSGDEQFF

D gene: -
CDR3 length: 16
V gene: TRBV21-1
J gene: TRBJ2-7
clone size: -
CDR3 DNA: TGTGCCAGCAGCAAAGAAGTAGCGGGAAGCTCCTACGAGCAGTACTTC
CDR3 protein: CASSKEVAGSSYEQYF

D gene: -
CDR3 length: 14
V gene: TRBV19
J gene: TRBJ1-2
clone size: few
CDR3 DNA: TGTGCCAGTAGTACCAGACAGGTTAACTATGGCTACACCTTC
CDR3 protein: CASSTRQVNYGYTF

D gene: -
CDR3 length: 13
V gene: TRBV28
J gene: TRBJ2-7
clone size: -
CDR3 DNA: TGTGCCAGCACCCCCACACTCTTGGGCGAGCAGTACTTC
CDR3 protein: CASTPTLLGEQYF

D gene: TRBD1
CDR3 length: 13
V gene: TRBV19
J gene: TRBJ1-4
clone size: -
CDR3 DNA: TGTGCCAGTAGTACAGACAGGGATGAAAAACTGTTTTTT
CDR3 protein: CASSTDRDEKLFF

D gene: -
CDR3 length: 13
V gene: TRBV30
J gene: TRBJ2-7
clone size: once
CDR3 DNA: TGTGCCTGGAGTGGAGGGGTGAATTTTGGGCAGTACTTC
CDR3 protein: CAWSGGVNFGQYF

D gene: -
CDR3 length: 15
V gene: TRBV7-7
J gene: TRBJ2-1
clone size: once
CDR3 DNA: TGTGCCAGCAGTTTAGAGACTAGTGTGGGTGGGGAGCAGTTCTTC
CDR3 protein: CASSLETSVGGEQFF

D gene: TRBD2
CDR3 length: 14
V gene: TRBV7-6
J gene: TRBJ2-7
clone size: -
CDR3 DNA: TGTGCCAGCAGCCCCAGACTAGCGGGAGGCGAGCAGTACTTC
CDR3 protein: CASSPRLAGGEQYF

D gene: -
CDR3 length: 13
V gene: TRBV28
J gene: TRBJ2-7
clone size: -
CDR3 DNA: TGTGCCAGCAGTTTAGTGGGGTCCCACGAGCAGTACTTC
CDR3 protein: CASSLVGSHEQYF

D gene: -
CDR3 length: 14
V gene: TRBV27
J gene: TRBJ2-2
clone size: -
CDR3 DNA: TGTGCCAGCAGTTTTCGGCGGAACACCGGGGAGCTGTTTTTT
CDR3 protein: CASSFRRNTGELFF

D gene: TRBD1
CDR3 length: 12
V gene: TRBV6-6
J gene: TRBJ1-5
clone size: few
CDR3 DNA: TGTGCCAGCGCACAGGGGCAACAGCCCCAGCATTTT
CDR3 protein: CASAQGQQPQHF

D gene: TRBD1
CDR3 length: 16
V gene: TRBV9
J gene: TRBJ2-6
clone size: -
CDR3 DNA: TGTGCCAGCAGTAGGACAGGGGGCGGTGGGGCCAACGTCCTGACTTTC
CDR3 protein: CASSRTGGGGANVLTF

D gene: TRBD2
CDR3 length: 16
V gene: TRBV27
J gene: TRBJ2-1
clone size: -
CDR3 DNA: TGTGCCAGCACCCACCTGGGACTAGAGGGCCACAATGAGCAGTTCTTC
CDR3 protein: CASTHLGLEGHNEQFF

D gene: TRBD1
CDR3 length: 17
V gene: TRBV18
J gene: TRBJ1-2
clone size: -
CDR3 DNA: TGTGCCAGCTCACCGTCGGGACAGGGGGCTCTCGGAGATGGCTACACCTTC
CDR3 protein: CASSPSGQGALGDGYTF

D gene: -
CDR3 length: 13
V gene: TRBV4-1
J gene: TRBJ2-7
clone size: -
CDR3 DNA: TGCGCCAGCAGCCTCTCTTCGGGCTACGAGCAGTACTTC
CDR3 protein: CASSLSSGYEQYF

D gene: -
CDR3 length: 12
V gene: TRBV28
J gene: TRBJ2-1
clone size: -
CDR3 DNA: TGTGCCAGCAGTTTCCTCCTAAATGAGCAGTTCTTC
CDR3 protein: CASSFLLNEQFF

D gene: TRBD2
CDR3 length: 15
V gene: TRBV5-5
J gene: TRBJ2-7
clone size: -
CDR3 DNA: TGTGCCAGCAGCTTGGCCGGGGGGGCGAACTACGAGCAGTACTTC
CDR3 protein: CASSLAGGANYEQYF

D gene: -
CDR3 length: 15
V gene: TRBV2
J gene: TRBJ2-1
clone size: -
CDR3 DNA: TGTGCCAGCAGCGACGACAGATACTCCTACAATGAGCAGTTCTTC
CDR3 protein: CASSDDRYSYNEQFF

D gene: -
CDR3 length: 14
V gene: TRBV27
J gene: TRBJ2-1
clone size: -
CDR3 DNA: TGTGCCAGCAGTGCCGGAGGGCCGCTCAATGAGCAGTTCTTC
CDR3 protein: CASSAGGPLNEQFF

D gene: TRBD2
CDR3 length: 16
V gene: TRBV7-8
J gene: TRBJ2-7
clone size: -
CDR3 DNA: TGTGCCAGCAGCCCCCTAAAAGCGGGAGTTCCCTACGAGCAGTACTTC
CDR3 protein: CASSPLKAGVPYEQYF